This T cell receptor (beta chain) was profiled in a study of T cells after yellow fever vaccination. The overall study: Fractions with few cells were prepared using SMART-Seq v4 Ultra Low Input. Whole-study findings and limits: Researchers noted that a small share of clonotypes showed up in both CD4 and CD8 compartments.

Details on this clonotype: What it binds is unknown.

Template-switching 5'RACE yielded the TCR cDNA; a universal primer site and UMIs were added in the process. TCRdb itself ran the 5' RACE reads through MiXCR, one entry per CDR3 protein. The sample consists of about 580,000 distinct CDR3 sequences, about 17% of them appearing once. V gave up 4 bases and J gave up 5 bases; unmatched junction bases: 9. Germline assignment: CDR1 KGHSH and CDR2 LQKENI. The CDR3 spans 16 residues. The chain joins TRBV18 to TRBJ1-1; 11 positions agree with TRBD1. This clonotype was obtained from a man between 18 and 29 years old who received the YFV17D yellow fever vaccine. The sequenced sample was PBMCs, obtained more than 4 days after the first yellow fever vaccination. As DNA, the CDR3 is TGTGCCAGCTCACTACGGGGACAGGGGGATCCGACTGAAGCTTTCTTT. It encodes CASSLRGQGDPTEAFF.